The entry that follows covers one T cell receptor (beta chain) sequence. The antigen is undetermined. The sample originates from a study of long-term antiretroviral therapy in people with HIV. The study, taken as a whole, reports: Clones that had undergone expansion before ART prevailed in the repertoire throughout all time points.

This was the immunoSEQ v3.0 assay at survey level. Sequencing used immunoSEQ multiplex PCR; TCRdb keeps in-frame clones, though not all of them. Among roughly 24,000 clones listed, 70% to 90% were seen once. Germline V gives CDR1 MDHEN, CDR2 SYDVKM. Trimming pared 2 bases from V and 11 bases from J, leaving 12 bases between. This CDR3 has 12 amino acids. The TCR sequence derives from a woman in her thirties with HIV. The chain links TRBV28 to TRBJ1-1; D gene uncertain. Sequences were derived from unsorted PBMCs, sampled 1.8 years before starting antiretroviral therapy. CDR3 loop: CASSLDGVEAFF. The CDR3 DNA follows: TGTGCCAGCAGTTTAGATGGGGTGGAGGCTTTCTTT.